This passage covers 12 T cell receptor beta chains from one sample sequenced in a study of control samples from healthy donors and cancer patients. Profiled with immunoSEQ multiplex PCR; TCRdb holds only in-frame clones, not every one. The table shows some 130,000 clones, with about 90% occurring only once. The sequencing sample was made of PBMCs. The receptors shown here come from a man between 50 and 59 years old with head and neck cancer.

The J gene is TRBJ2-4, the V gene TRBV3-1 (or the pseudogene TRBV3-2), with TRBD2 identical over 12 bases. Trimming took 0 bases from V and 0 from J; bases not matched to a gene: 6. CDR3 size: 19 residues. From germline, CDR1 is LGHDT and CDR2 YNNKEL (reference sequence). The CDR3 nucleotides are TGTGCCAGCAGCCAAGAGGCTAGCGGGGGGGGTTTAGCCAAAAACATTCAGTACTTC. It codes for CASSQEASGGGLAKNIQYF.

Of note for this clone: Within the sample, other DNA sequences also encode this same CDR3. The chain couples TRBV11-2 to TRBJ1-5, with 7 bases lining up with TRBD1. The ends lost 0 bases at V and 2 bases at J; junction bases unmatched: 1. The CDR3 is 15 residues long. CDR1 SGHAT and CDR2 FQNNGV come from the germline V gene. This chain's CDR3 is CASSLDRGGNQPQHF. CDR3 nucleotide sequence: TGTGCCAGCAGCTTAGACAGGGGGGGCAATCAGCCCCAGCATTTT.

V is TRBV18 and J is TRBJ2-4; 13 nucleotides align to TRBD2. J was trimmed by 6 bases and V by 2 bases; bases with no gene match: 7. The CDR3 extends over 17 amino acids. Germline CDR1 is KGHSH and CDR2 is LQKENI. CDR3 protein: CASSPRTSGSSGNIQYF. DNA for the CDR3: TGTGCCAGCTCACCAAGGACTAGCGGGAGTTCGGGAAACATTCAGTACTTC.

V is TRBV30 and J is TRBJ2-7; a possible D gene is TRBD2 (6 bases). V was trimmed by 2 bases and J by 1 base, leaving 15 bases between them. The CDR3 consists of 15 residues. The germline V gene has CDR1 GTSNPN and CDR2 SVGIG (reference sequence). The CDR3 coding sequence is TGTGCCTGGAGTTGGCGGGGCCCTTTTTCCTACGAGCAGTACTTC. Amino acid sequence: CAWSWRGPFSYEQYF. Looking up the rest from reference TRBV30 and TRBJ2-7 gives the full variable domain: SQTIHQWPATLVQPVGSPLSLECTVEGTSNPNLYWYRQAAGRGLQLLFYSVGIGQISSEVPQNLSASRPQDRQFILSSKKLLLSDSGFYLCAWSWRGPFSYEQYFGPGTRLTVT.

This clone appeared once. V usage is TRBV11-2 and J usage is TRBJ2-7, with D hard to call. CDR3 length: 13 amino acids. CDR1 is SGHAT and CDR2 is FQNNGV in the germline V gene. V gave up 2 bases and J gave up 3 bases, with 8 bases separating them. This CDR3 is CASSLLGGYEQYF. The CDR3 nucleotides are TGTGCCAGCAGCTTATTGGGCGGCTACGAGCAGTACTTC.

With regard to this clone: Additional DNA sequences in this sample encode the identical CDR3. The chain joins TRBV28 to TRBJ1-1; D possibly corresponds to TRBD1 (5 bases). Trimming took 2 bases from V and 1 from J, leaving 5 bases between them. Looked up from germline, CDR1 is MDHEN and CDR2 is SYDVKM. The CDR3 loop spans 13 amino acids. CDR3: CASSLTGNTEAFF. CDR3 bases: TGTGCCAGCAGTTTAACAGGGAACACTGAAGCTTTCTTT.

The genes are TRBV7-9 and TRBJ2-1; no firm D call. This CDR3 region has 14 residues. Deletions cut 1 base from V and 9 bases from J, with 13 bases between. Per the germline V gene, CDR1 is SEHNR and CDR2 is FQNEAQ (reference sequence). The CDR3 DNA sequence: TGTGCCAGCAGCTTAGATCAGACCTCGGGTGAGCAGTTCTTC. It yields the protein CASSLDQTSGEQFF.

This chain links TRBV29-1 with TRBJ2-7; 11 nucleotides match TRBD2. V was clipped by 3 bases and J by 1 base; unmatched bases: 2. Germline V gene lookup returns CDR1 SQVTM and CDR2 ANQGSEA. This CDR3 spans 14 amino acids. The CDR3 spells CSVETSGISYEQYF. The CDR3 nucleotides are TGCAGCGTTGAGACTAGCGGGATATCCTACGAGCAGTACTTC.

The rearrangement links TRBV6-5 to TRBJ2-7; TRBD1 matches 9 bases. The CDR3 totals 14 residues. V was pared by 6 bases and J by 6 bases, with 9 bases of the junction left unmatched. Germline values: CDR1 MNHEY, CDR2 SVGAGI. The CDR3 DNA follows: TGTGCCAGCAGGGGGGACAGGGTGCCAACCGAGCAGTACTTC. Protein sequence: CASRGDRVPTEQYF.

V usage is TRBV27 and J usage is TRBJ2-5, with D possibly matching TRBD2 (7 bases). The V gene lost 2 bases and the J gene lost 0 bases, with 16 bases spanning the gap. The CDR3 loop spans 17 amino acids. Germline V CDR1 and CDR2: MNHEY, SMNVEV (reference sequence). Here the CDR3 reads CASSLNSGGAYQETQYF. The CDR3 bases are TGTGCCAGCAGTTTAAATTCTGGGGGGGCGTACCAAGAGACCCAGTACTTC.

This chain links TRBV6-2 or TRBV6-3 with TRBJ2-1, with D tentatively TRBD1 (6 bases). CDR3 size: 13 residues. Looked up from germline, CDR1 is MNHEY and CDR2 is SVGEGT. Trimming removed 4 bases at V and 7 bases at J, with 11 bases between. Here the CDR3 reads CASSWVQGNEQFF. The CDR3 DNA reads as TGTGCCAGCAGTTGGGTCCAGGGGAATGAGCAGTTCTTC.

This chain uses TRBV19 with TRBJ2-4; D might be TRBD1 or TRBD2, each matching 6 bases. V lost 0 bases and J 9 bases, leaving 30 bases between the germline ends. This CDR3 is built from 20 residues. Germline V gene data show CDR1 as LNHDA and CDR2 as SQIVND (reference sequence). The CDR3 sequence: CASSIDLGGLDSSPQGIQYF. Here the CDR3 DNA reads TGTGCCAGTAGTATAGATCTAGGGGGGCTAGACAGTTCTCCACAGGGCATTCAGTACTTC.